The rows below give T cell receptor beta chains drawn from one sample of a study of human T cells and chemical hapten exposure. TCRdb fed the RACE reads into MiXCR, producing one record per CDR3 protein. The sample consists of fewer than 85,000 distinct CDR3 sequences, approximately 10% of them appearing once. The sequenced sample was whole blood, obtained in connection with sensitization to the hapten diphenylcyclopropenone (DPC). All receptors come from a man aged 18 to 29 with alopecia areata. Some clones in this sample may be carry-over from other donors' samples. Each CDR3 is given without its conserved first and last residue. The order of the fields is clone size, J gene, V gene, CDR3 protein. Part of the rows lack a size; the others show once, few, many or a class for expanded clones.

clone size: -; J gene: TRBJ2-3; V gene: TRBV27; CDR3 protein: ASSLFPEGNTDTQY
clone size: few; J gene: TRBJ2-3; V gene: TRBV3-1; CDR3 protein: ASSQDLGSGESTDTQY
clone size: few; J gene: TRBJ1-1; V gene: TRBV12-2; CDR3 protein: ASRWDTEAF
clone size: many; J gene: TRBJ1-1; V gene: TRBV3-1; CDR3 protein: ASSQRNTEAF
clone size: few; J gene: TRBJ1-1; V gene: TRBV7-9; CDR3 protein: ASSLAFRDTEAF
clone size: few; J gene: TRBJ2-3; V gene: TRBV24-1; CDR3 protein: ATSDSAGEGDTQY
clone size: -; J gene: TRBJ1-4; V gene: TRBV5-1; CDR3 protein: ASSLTGTAEKLF
clone size: few; J gene: TRBJ2-2; V gene: TRBV20-1; CDR3 protein: SARMGGRNTGELF
clone size: few; J gene: TRBJ2-2; V gene: TRBV24-1; CDR3 protein: ATSARDGELF
clone size: many; J gene: TRBJ2-6; V gene: TRBV13; CDR3 protein: ASSPTGANVLT
clone size: few; J gene: TRBJ2-2; V gene: TRBV7-6; CDR3 protein: ASSAGTSVRELF
clone size: -; J gene: TRBJ1-1; V gene: TRBV6-1; CDR3 protein: ASSGQGAQGIGAF
clone size: -; J gene: TRBJ1-5; V gene: TRBV28; CDR3 protein: ASSLRGGDQPQH
clone size: -; J gene: TRBJ2-1; V gene: TRBV6-4; CDR3 protein: ASSGLAGEYNEQF
clone size: few; J gene: TRBJ2-1; V gene: TRBV12-3/TRBV12-4; CDR3 protein: ASTYALEGQGLSSGEYNEQF
clone size: -; J gene: TRBJ2-1; V gene: TRBV20-1; CDR3 protein: SARGERGKNEQF
clone size: -; J gene: TRBJ2-3; V gene: TRBV19; CDR3 protein: ASSFSGFASGGTDTQY
clone size: many; J gene: TRBJ2-3; V gene: TRBV9; CDR3 protein: ASSVLTDTQY
clone size: few; J gene: TRBJ1-2; V gene: TRBV4-1; CDR3 protein: ASSQGDSRGYGYT
clone size: many; J gene: TRBJ2-2; V gene: TRBV9; CDR3 protein: ASKLGPSGSGTGELF
clone size: medium-sized; J gene: TRBJ2-2; V gene: TRBV5-5; CDR3 protein: ASSLAPTDTGELF
clone size: many; J gene: TRBJ1-1; V gene: TRBV4-1; CDR3 protein: ASSQEGPTGAREAF
clone size: few; J gene: TRBJ1-2; V gene: TRBV7-2; CDR3 protein: ASNSGSVEGYT
clone size: many; J gene: TRBJ2-4; V gene: TRBV10-3; CDR3 protein: AISDENIQY
clone size: few; J gene: TRBJ2-5; V gene: TRBV4-3; CDR3 protein: ASSQGLDREETQY
clone size: -; J gene: TRBJ1-2; V gene: TRBV6-6; CDR3 protein: ASSYPGTDGYT
clone size: many; J gene: TRBJ2-3; V gene: TRBV10-2; CDR3 protein: ASSLSLRSDTQY